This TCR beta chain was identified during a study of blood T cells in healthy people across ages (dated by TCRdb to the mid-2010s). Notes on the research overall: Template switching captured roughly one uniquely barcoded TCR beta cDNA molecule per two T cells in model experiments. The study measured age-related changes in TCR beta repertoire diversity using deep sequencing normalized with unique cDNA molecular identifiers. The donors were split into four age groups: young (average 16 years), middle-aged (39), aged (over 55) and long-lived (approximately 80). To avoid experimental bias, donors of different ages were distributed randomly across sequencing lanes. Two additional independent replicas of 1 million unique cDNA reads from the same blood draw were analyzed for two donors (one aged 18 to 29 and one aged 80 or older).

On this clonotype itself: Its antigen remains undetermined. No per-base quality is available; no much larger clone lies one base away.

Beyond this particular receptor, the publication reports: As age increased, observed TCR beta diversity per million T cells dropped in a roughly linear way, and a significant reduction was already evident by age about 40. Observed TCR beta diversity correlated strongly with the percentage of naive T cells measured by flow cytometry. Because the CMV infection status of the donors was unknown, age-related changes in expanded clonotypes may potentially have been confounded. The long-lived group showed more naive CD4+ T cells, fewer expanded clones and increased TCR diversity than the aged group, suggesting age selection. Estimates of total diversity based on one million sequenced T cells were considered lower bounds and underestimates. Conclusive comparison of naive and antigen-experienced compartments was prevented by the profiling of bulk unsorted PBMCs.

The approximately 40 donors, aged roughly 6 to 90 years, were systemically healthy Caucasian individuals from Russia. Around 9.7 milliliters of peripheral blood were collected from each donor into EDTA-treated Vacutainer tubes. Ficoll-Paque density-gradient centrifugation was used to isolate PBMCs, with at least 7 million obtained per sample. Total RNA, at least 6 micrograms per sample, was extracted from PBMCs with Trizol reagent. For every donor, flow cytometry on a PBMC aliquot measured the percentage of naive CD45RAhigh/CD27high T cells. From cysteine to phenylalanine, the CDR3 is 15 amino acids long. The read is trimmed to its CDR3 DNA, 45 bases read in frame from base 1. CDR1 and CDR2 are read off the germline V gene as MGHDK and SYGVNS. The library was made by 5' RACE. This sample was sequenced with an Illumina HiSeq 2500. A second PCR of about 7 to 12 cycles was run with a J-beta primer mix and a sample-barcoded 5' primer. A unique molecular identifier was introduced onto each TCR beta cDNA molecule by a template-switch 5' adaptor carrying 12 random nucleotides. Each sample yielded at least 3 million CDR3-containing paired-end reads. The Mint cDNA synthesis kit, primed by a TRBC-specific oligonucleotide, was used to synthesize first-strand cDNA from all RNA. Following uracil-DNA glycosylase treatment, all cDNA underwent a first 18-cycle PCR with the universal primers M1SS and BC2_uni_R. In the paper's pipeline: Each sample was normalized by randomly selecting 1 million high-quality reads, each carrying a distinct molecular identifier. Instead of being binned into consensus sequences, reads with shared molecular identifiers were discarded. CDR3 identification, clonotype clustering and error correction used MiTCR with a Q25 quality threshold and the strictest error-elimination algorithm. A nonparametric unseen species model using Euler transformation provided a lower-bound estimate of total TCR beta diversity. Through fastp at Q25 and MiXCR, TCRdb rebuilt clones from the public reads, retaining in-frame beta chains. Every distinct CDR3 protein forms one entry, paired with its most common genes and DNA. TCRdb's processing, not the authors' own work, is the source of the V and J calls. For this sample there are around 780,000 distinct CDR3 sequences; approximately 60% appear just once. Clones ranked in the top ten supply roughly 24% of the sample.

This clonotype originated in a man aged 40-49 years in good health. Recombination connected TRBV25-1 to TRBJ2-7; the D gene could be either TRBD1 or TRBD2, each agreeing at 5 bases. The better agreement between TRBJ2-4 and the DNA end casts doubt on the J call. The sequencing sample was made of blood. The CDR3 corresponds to CASSGDGWGLNIQYF. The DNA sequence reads TGTGCCAGCAGTGGGGACGGGTGGGGTCTCAACATTCAGTACTTC.